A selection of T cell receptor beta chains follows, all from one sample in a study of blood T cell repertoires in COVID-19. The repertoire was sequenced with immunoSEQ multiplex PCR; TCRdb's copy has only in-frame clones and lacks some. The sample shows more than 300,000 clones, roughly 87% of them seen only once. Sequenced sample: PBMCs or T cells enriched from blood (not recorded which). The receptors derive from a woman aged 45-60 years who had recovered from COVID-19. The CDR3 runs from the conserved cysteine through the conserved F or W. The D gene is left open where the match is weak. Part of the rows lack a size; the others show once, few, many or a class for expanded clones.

cdr3_aa: CASSPAGTGGGNTIYF; cdr3_nt: TGTGCCAGCTCACCGGCAGGGACAGGAGGAGGAAACACCATATATTTT; v_call: TRBV18; j_call: TRBJ1-3; d_call: TRBD1; clone_size: few
cdr3_aa: CASSPMTGNYGYTF; cdr3_nt: TGTGCCAGCAGCCCGATGACAGGGAACTATGGCTACACCTTC; v_call: TRBV5-5; j_call: TRBJ1-2; d_call: TRBD1; clone_size: once
cdr3_aa: CASSWTVPDTGELFF; cdr3_nt: TGTGCCAGCAGTTGGACAGTACCCGACACCGGGGAGCTGTTTTTT; v_call: TRBV6-5; j_call: TRBJ2-2; d_call: -; clone_size: -
cdr3_aa: CASSQDGTGDNEKLFF; cdr3_nt: TGTGCCAGCAGCCAAGATGGGACAGGGGATAATGAAAAACTGTTTTTT; v_call: TRBV4-2; j_call: TRBJ1-4; d_call: TRBD1; clone_size: few
cdr3_aa: CASSLVRVNTEAFF; cdr3_nt: TGTGCCAGCAGCTTGGTCAGGGTTAACACTGAAGCTTTCTTT; v_call: TRBV5-8; j_call: TRBJ1-1; d_call: -; clone_size: -
cdr3_aa: CASSQVTGTALF; cdr3_nt: TGTGCCAGCAGCCAAGTCACTGGGACAGCCCTGTTT; v_call: TRBV3-1/TRBV3-2; j_call: TRBJ2-3; d_call: TRBD1; clone_size: -
cdr3_aa: CATSREQGSNYGYTF; cdr3_nt: TGTGCCACCAGCAGAGAACAGGGCTCTAACTATGGCTACACCTTC; v_call: TRBV15; j_call: TRBJ1-2; d_call: -; clone_size: -
cdr3_aa: CASSSFAGVGEQYF; cdr3_nt: TGTGCCAGTAGTAGTTTCGCGGGAGTGGGGGAGCAGTACTTC; v_call: TRBV19; j_call: TRBJ2-7; d_call: TRBD2; clone_size: -
cdr3_aa: CASSHQSGGPFSSSSYNEQFF; cdr3_nt: TGTGCCAGCAGTCACCAAAGCGGGGGGCCGTTCTCCTCGAGCTCCTACAATGAGCAGTTCTTC; v_call: TRBV27; j_call: TRBJ2-1; d_call: TRBD2; clone_size: -
cdr3_aa: CASRVGQGGRAFF; cdr3_nt: TGTGCCAGCAGAGTCGGACAGGGAGGACGAGCTTTCTTT; v_call: TRBV3-1/TRBV3-2; j_call: TRBJ1-1; d_call: TRBD1; clone_size: -
cdr3_aa: CASYRDRGRAEAFF; cdr3_nt: TGTGCCAGCTACCGGGACAGGGGCCGCGCTGAAGCTTTCTTT; v_call: TRBV6-5; j_call: TRBJ1-1; d_call: TRBD1; clone_size: -
cdr3_aa: CASSSVNTEAFF; cdr3_nt: TGTGCCAGCAGTTCGGTGAACACTGAAGCTTTCTTT; v_call: TRBV6-2/TRBV6-3; j_call: TRBJ1-1; d_call: -; clone_size: few
cdr3_aa: CASSYTSGTYEKLFF; cdr3_nt: TGTGCCAGCAGTTATACATCGGGGACATATGAAAAACTGTTTTTT; v_call: TRBV7-2; j_call: TRBJ1-4; d_call: -; clone_size: -
cdr3_aa: CASSRGEQFF; cdr3_nt: TGTGCCAGCAGTCGAGGTGAGCAGTTCTTC; v_call: TRBV6-2/TRBV6-3; j_call: TRBJ2-1; d_call: -; clone_size: -
cdr3_aa: CASSALGQGYEKLFF; cdr3_nt: TGTGCCAGCAGCGCATTGGGACAGGGCTACGAAAAACTGTTTTTT; v_call: TRBV9; j_call: TRBJ1-4; d_call: TRBD1; clone_size: -
cdr3_aa: CASRIQGAGNTEAFF; cdr3_nt: TGTGCCAGTAGGATACAGGGGGCTGGGAACACTGAAGCTTTCTTT; v_call: TRBV19; j_call: TRBJ1-1; d_call: TRBD1; clone_size: -
cdr3_aa: CASSFGGDGNTIYF; cdr3_nt: TGCGCCAGCAGCTTCGGGGGGGATGGAAACACCATATATTTT; v_call: TRBV5-1; j_call: TRBJ1-3; d_call: -; clone_size: -
cdr3_aa: CAWSYTRTGVNEKLFF; cdr3_nt: TGTGCCTGGAGTTATACCCGGACAGGGGTTAATGAAAAACTGTTTTTT; v_call: TRBV30; j_call: TRBJ1-4; d_call: TRBD1; clone_size: few
cdr3_aa: CASSQRSDYYEQYF; cdr3_nt: TGCGCCAGCAGCCAAAGATCGGACTACTACGAGCAGTACTTC; v_call: TRBV4-3; j_call: TRBJ2-7; d_call: -; clone_size: -
cdr3_aa: CASSYGTSQETQYF; cdr3_nt: TGTGCCAGCAGTTACGGGACATCGCAAGAGACCCAGTACTTC; v_call: TRBV6-5; j_call: TRBJ2-5; d_call: -; clone_size: -
cdr3_aa: CASSPGASGGYTF; cdr3_nt: TGTGCCAGCAGTCCAGGGGCCTCCGGTGGCTACACCTTC; v_call: TRBV2; j_call: TRBJ1-2; d_call: -; clone_size: -
cdr3_aa: CAWSGTVYQPQHF; cdr3_nt: TGTGCCTGGAGTGGGACAGTTTATCAGCCCCAGCATTTT; v_call: TRBV30; j_call: TRBJ1-5; d_call: -; clone_size: -
cdr3_aa: CASSPPLTSNTGELFF; cdr3_nt: TGTGCCAGCAGCCCTCCCCTTACTAGTAACACCGGGGAGCTGTTTTTT; v_call: TRBV3-1/TRBV3-2; j_call: TRBJ2-2; d_call: -; clone_size: -
cdr3_aa: CASSWTSGSHETQYF; cdr3_nt: TGTGCCAGCAGCTGGACTAGCGGGAGTCATGAGACCCAGTACTTC; v_call: TRBV3-1/TRBV3-2; j_call: TRBJ2-5; d_call: TRBD2; clone_size: -
cdr3_aa: CASKDGGVLSPLHF; cdr3_nt: TGTGCCAGCAAGGATGGAGGGGTCCTTTCACCCCTCCACTTT; v_call: TRBV3-1/TRBV3-2; j_call: TRBJ1-6; d_call: -; clone_size: -
cdr3_aa: CASSPDSRGYTF; cdr3_nt: TGTGCCAGCAGTCCGGACTCTCGTGGCTACACCTTC; v_call: TRBV12-3/TRBV12-4; j_call: TRBJ1-2; d_call: -; clone_size: -
cdr3_aa: CASSQDGGGGYEQFF; cdr3_nt: TGCGCCAGCAGCCAAGATGGGGGCGGGGGCTATGAGCAGTTCTTC; v_call: TRBV4-3; j_call: TRBJ2-1; d_call: -; clone_size: few
cdr3_aa: CASSLLVGSGNTIYF; cdr3_nt: TGTGCCAGCAGCTTATTAGTCGGCTCTGGAAACACCATATATTTT; v_call: TRBV7-2; j_call: TRBJ1-3; d_call: -; clone_size: -
cdr3_aa: CASLSRGGANTEAFF; cdr3_nt: TGTGCCAGCTTATCCCGGGGCGGGGCGAACACTGAAGCTTTCTTT; v_call: TRBV11-2; j_call: TRBJ1-1; d_call: -; clone_size: -
cdr3_aa: CARSLGTGFSGANVLTF; cdr3_nt: TGTGCCAGAAGCTTGGGGACAGGATTCTCTGGGGCCAACGTCCTGACTTTC; v_call: TRBV5-3; j_call: TRBJ2-6; d_call: TRBD1; clone_size: -
cdr3_aa: CASSLALAGVGNYGYTF; cdr3_nt: TGTGCCAGCAGCTTAGCCCTGGCAGGGGTCGGTAACTATGGCTACACCTTC; v_call: TRBV7-9; j_call: TRBJ1-2; d_call: -; clone_size: -
cdr3_aa: CASSLAWRTGNQPQHF; cdr3_nt: TGTGCCAGCAGCTTGGCATGGAGGACGGGCAATCAGCCCCAGCATTTT; v_call: TRBV5-8; j_call: TRBJ1-5; d_call: -; clone_size: -
cdr3_aa: CAWSKQGNTEAFF; cdr3_nt: TGTGCCTGGAGTAAACAGGGAAACACTGAAGCTTTCTTT; v_call: TRBV30; j_call: TRBJ1-1; d_call: -; clone_size: -
cdr3_aa: CASSQLGVEAFF; cdr3_nt: TGTGCCAGCAGCCAGCTAGGGGTCGAAGCTTTCTTT; v_call: TRBV7-8; j_call: TRBJ1-1; d_call: -; clone_size: -
cdr3_aa: CASSLTSGRVETQYF; cdr3_nt: TGTGCCAGCAGCTTAACTAGCGGGAGGGTAGAGACCCAGTACTTC; v_call: TRBV7-2; j_call: TRBJ2-5; d_call: TRBD2; clone_size: -
cdr3_aa: CASSLGLAGGVYNEQFF; cdr3_nt: TGCGCCAGCAGCTTGGGACTAGCGGGAGGGGTTTACAATGAGCAGTTCTTC; v_call: TRBV5-1; j_call: TRBJ2-1; d_call: TRBD2; clone_size: -